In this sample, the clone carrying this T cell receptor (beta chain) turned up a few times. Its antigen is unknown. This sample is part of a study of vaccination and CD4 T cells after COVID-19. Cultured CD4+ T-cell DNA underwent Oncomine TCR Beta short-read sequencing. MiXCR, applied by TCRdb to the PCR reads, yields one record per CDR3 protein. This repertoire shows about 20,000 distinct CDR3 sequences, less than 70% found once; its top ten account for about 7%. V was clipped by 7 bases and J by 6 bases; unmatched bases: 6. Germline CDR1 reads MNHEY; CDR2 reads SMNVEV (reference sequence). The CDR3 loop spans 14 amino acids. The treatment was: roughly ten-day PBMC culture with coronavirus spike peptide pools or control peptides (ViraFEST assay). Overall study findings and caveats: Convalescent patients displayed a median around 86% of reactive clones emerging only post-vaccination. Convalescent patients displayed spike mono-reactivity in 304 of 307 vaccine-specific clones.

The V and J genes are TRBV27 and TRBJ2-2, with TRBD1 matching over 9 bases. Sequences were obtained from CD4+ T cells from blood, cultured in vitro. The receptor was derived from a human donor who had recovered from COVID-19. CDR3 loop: CASNRQGDSGELFF. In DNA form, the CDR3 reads TGTGCCAGCAACCGACAGGGGGATTCCGGGGAGCTGTTTTTT.